This T cell receptor (beta chain) was sequenced during a study of cytomegalovirus exposure and HLA in healthy donors (dated by TCRdb to the late 2010s). Regarding the complete study: In an earlier analysis of 450 to 750 of the donors, 250 to 350 Gb of sequence data and some 100 million unique TCR beta sequences from about 190 million T cells were reported. Every repertoire in the discovery cohort had been generated on one and the same sequencing platform. In addition to the first cohort of roughly 670 subjects, a separate validation cohort of approximately 130 different subjects was used. To predict cytomegalovirus infection status, the study combined high-throughput TCR immunosequencing, statistical association of individual TCRs with disease status, and machine learning. In a later analysis, previously published TCR beta repertoires from 600 to 850 donors were re-analyzed and high-resolution HLA genotyping was added so that TCR occurrence patterns could be studied. Donor age, sex, ethnicity and CMV serostatus were compiled alongside the repertoire data. In a later genetic analysis, genome-wide SNP genotypes for about three fifths of the 666 donors were used, and that subset was treated as a discovery cohort. Among 300 to 450 genotyped donors of the cohort, an average of approximately 230,000 unique TCR beta nucleotide sequences were sequenced per donor, roughly 18% of them non-productive. Class I and class II HLA loci were covered by the typing at four-digit resolution. The genetic ancestry cluster associated with self-reported Caucasian donors included around 76% of the roughly 400 genotyped donors. Typing coverage differed by locus: A, B, C, DRB1 and DQB1 were typed in roughly 620-630 donors, DQA1 in about 510, DPA1 in approximately 610, and DPB1 in roughly 450. An early release covering roughly 640 HLA-typed donors comprised roughly 300 gigabases of sequencing data and approximately 85 million unique TCR sequences. Rather than drawing on any new phenotypic data, the later analysis identified candidate immune exposures from TCR beta sequences and the way those sequences occurred across donors. The study was designed to test whether signatures of past pathogen exposure could be identified by cataloging public T cell receptors. To decide whether each TCR beta V gene segment behaved as functional or pseudogenic, an earlier analysis of some 540 of the donors relied on high-throughput TCR beta sequencing. The study used immunosequencing to profile the T cell repertoires of approximately 690 subjects and linked those repertoires to cytomegalovirus serostatus. Roughly five DR-DQ haplotypes were handled as single units for association and clustering, since linkage in the cohort was strong. Broad study findings and their caveats: Linkage disequilibrium might explain the correlated functional status among segregating V segments, but an unknown experimental factor could not be ruled out. In an earlier analysis of more than 450 of the donors, most TCR beta V segments were observed in productive rearrangements about 90% or about 30% of the time, broadly matching IMGT annotations. When HLA alleles, especially DR and DQ, strongly co-occurred, TCR associations were difficult to assign to individual alleles. According to a later genetic analysis, donors in an Asian-associated ancestry cluster had fewer N-insertions in productive TCRs than the approximately 610-donor mean. A later analysis found that TCR association rates varied across HLA loci, with DRB1 alleles showing the most associated TCRs and HLA-C alleles the fewest. The 87-base-pair reads could not distinguish some IMGT-functional V segments, including TRBV6-2 and TRBV6-3, so those segments were excluded. According to the authors, the approach could potentially be generalized to other disease states and immunological phenotypes. At a false discovery rate of 0.05, a later analysis linked roughly 17,000 TCR beta sequences to specific HLA alleles. A later analysis found that HLA-associated TCR beta chains were more clonally expanded and had lower generation probabilities than equally common non-associated chains. This cohort had only TCR beta chains sequenced, and the lack of alpha or paired-chain data limited which features could be detected. A cluster of highly shared sequence variants was judged likely to be a technical artifact of the sequencing pipeline. A few of the identified cytomegalovirus-associated TCR beta chains were confirmed in vitro to be specific for cytomegalovirus antigens. The only immune exposure information available for the cohort was CMV serostatus. Most TCR sequences were observed very rarely across donors, whereas some public TCRs were present in many individuals. In a later analysis, most CMV-associated TCR beta chains were found to appear HLA-restricted, with HLA associations seemingly driven largely by CMV exposure. The earlier analysis of some 540 of the donors excluded some 16 rarely observed V segments, including chromosome 9 orphons, because counts were too low. A further reported finding was that TCR beta sequences accurately predicted the HLA-A and HLA-B alleles for most subjects in the first cohort. Cytomegalovirus status was reported to be diagnosed by the classifier with high specificity and sensitivity in both the original and validation cohorts. An association between a missense DCLRE1C variant and V-gene and J-gene trimming of TCR beta chains was found in a later genetic analysis and replicated in an independent cohort. Because some donors lacked HLA typing at each locus, the association tests relied only on the typed subset. Roughly uniform sequencing depth across donors was assumed in presence/absence analyses, although this assumption may not hold. The study listed 164 TCR beta chains as associated with cytomegalovirus. A later analysis reported that several top co-occurrence clusters appeared linked to parvovirus B19, influenza, CMV and Epstein-Barr virus.

Library preparation used the immunoSEQ multiplex PCR assay. For the multiplex PCR, a mixture combining 60 forward primers for TCR Vbeta segments and 13 reverse primers for TCR Jbeta segments was used. The CDR3 region of rearranged TCR beta genes was amplified from genomic DNA with a multiplex PCR assay. On the Illumina HiSeq System, the amplified TCR beta libraries were sequenced as 87-base-pair reads. As for the authors' bioinformatics: Across the roughly 640 repertoires, a later analysis counted approximately 75 million unique TCR beta chains, roughly 11 million of which were shared by at least two donors. Raw reads were error-corrected and collapsed into unique sequences by a nearest-neighbor algorithm in which closely related sequences were merged to remove PCR and sequencing errors. CDR3 sequences were aligned to IMGT reference sequences to assign V, D and J gene segments. For a sequence to be retained, a match of at least six nucleotides to both a V gene segment and a J gene segment was required. Rearrangements were called productive when the CDR3 lacked stop codons and stayed in frame with V and J; all others were non-productive. CDR3 was defined according to IMGT convention as the region running from the second conserved V-encoded cysteine to the conserved J-encoded phenylalanine. The earlier analysis of fewer than 750 of the donors excluded sequences that lacked an unambiguous match to a single V gene segment. An earlier analysis of several hundred of the donors called V segments functional above 56.7% productive rearrangements and segregating when the between-donor standard deviation exceeded 5%. A statistical classification framework was built to diagnose cytomegalovirus status from the catalog of TCR beta chain sequences. A later analysis assigned V and J genes by comparing TCR nucleotide sequences with IMGT/GENE-DB human TR gene sequences. A later analysis assigned CDR3 sequences and most-parsimonious VDJ recombination scenarios with the TCRdist pipeline. In a later analysis, every TCR beta chain was defined by the combination of its CDR3 amino acid sequence and its V-gene family, and reads without a unique V-gene family were dropped. To address suspected cross-contamination and a sequencing artifact, a later analysis removed some 620 highly shared, low-generation-probability nucleotide sequences. In a later analysis, a clonal expansion index for each public chain was calculated from normalized within-repertoire ranks of inferred template counts. In a later analysis, generation probabilities were computed using a VDJ recombination model fitted to out-of-frame rearrangements, and the results were checked against IGoR. Hypergeometric tests were used in a later analysis to score TCR-TCR, TCR-HLA and TCR-CMV co-occurrence, with a repertoire-size bias correction applied to the TCR pairs. To estimate false discovery rates, a later analysis permuted the HLA or CMV assignments 20 times. A later analysis grouped co-occurring TCRs with DBSCAN, adding TCRdist sequence similarity when clustering within HLA-allele-positive subsets. Repertoires with fewer than 30,000 or more than 120,000 public chains, plus five repertoires with anomalous nucleotide sharing, were excluded from co-occurrence clustering. TCRdb mirrors the immuneACCESS table, restricted to in-frame sequences. Some clones are absent from its copies; in checked studies, under half trace to an unresolved V gene, and the reason for the others is unknown. V and J calls and clone size come straight from that table; D and trimming were deduced from the DNA. The sample table lists more than 80,000 clones, 71% of them with a count of one. The leading ten clones occupy about 2.8% of the sample.

From its cysteine to its phenylalanine, the CDR3 spans 16 amino acids. The kept DNA is CDR3 alone, 48 bases in frame from the first base. V ends up 1 base short and J 0 bases short, with an unmatched junction base count of 6. The germline V gene sets CDR1 to SGDLS and CDR2 to YYNGEE. With respect to this clone: Its binding antigen is unknown. No much larger clone is present one base from it, and per-base qualities are unavailable.

The cohort was made up of hundreds of healthy bone marrow donors. Cohort members were all nominally healthy when sampled, although unrecorded immune exposures were likely present. The donor was CMV seronegative and belonged to the group of 350 or so seronegative cohort members. A peripheral blood sample was collected from each donor, and TCR beta sequencing was performed on peripheral blood mononuclear cells. The Qiagen DNeasy Blood Extraction Kit was used to extract genomic DNA from the blood cell samples. This TCR derives from a female donor in good health and CMV-seronegative. The chain is made from TRBV9 and TRBJ2-7; 8 bases in the middle match TRBD2. The sequenced material came from PBMCs. The CDR3 is CASSVKSGGSSYEQYF. The sequence in DNA is TGTGCCAGCAGCGTAAAAAGCGGGGGTAGCTCCTACGAGCAGTACTTC.